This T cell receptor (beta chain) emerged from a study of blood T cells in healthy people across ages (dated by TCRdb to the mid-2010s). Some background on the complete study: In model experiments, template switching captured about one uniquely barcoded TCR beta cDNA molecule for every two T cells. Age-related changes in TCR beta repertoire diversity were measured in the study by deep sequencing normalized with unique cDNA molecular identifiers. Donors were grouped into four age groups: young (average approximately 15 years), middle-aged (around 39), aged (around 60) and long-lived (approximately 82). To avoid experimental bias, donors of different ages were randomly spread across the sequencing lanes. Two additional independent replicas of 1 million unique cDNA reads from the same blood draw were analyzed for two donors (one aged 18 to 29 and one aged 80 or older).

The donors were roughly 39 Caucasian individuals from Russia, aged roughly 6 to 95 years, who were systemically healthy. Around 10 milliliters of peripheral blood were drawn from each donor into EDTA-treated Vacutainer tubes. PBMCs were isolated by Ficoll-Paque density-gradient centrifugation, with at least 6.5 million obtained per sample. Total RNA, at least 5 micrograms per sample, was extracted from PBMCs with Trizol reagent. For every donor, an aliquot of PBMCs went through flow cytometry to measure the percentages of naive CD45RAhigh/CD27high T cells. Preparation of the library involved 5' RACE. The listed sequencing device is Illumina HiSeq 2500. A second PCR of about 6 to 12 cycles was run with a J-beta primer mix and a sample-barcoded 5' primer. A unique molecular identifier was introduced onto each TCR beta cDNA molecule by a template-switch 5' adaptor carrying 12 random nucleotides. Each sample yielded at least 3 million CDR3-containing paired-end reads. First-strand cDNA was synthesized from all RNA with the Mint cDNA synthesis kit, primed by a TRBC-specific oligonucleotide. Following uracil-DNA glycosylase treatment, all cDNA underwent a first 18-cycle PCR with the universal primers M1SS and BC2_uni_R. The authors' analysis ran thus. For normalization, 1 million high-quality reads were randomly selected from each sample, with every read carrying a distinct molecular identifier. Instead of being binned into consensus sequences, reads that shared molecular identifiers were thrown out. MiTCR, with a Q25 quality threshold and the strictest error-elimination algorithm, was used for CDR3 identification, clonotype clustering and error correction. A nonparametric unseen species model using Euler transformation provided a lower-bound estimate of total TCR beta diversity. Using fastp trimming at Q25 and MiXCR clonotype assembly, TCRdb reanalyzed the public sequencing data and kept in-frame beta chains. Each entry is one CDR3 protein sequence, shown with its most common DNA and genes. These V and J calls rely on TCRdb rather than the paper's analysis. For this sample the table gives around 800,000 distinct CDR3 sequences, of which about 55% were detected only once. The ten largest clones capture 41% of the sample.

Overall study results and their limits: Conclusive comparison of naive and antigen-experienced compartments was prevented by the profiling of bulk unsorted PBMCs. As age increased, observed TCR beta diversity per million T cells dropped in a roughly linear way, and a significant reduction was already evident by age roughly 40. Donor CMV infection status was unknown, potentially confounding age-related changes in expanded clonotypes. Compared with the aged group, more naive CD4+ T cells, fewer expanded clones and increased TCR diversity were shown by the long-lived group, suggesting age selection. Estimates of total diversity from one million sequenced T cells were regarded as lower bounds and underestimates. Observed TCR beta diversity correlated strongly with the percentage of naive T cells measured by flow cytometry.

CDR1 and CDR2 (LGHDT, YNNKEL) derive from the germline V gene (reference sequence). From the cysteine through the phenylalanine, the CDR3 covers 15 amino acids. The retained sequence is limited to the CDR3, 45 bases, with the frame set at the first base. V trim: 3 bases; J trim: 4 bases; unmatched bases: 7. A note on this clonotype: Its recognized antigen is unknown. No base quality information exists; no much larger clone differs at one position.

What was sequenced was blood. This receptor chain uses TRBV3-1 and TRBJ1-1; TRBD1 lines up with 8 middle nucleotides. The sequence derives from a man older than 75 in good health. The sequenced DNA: TGTGCCAGCAGCCACGACAGGGGTCCGGGCACTGAAGCTTTCTTT. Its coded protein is CASSHDRGPGTEAFF.